Listed here are 19 T cell receptor beta chains from one sample, sequenced in a study of early T cells in non-severe SARS-CoV-2 infection (dated by TCRdb to the early 2020s). Library method: 5' RACE. Sequencing instrument: NextSeq 500. The public reads were reprocessed in TCRdb via fastp at Q25 and MiXCR, keeping in-frame beta chains. Under each unique CDR3 protein, matching rows form one entry showing the most common genes and DNA. In all, the sample holds some 70,000 distinct CDR3 sequences, and over 4% of those were seen once. The ten largest account for just under 5% of the sample. Source material: whole blood. These receptors all stem from an adult who was a healthcare worker with PCR-confirmed SARS-CoV-2 infection or an uninfected control (not recorded which).

This clonotype has a handful of counts. The chain is built from TRBV11-1 and TRBJ2-5; D gene unclear. The CDR3 runs 16 residues. Per the germline V gene, CDR1 is SGHAT and CDR2 is FQDESV (reference sequence). V lost 2 bases and J 5 bases, leaving 18 bases between the germline ends. CDR3 coding DNA: TGTGCCAGCAGCTTAAATCGTCGGCAGGCGGCGGAGACCCAGTACTTC. This translates into CASSLNRRQAAETQYF.

This clonotype was seen a few times. This chain uses TRBV20-1 with TRBJ1-1; D uncertain. Germline V gene sequence: CDR1 DFQATT, CDR2 SNEGSKA (reference sequence). The V end lost 0 bases, the J end lost 1 base, and 9 bases lay between the germline ends. The CDR3 length is 14 residues. The CDR3 loop is CSARDSRQNTEAFF. The CDR3 region has the DNA TGCAGTGCTAGAGATTCTCGGCAGAACACTGAAGCTTTCTTT.

The sample holds a few counts of this clonotype. This chain links TRBV4-2 with TRBJ1-3; D unclear. With 1 base removed from V and 0 bases from J, the gap between germline ends came to 10 bases. CDR1 is LGHNA, CDR2 YNFKEQ, per germline. This CDR3 is 16 amino acids long. The DNA for the CDR3 is TGTGCCAGCAGCCAAGTCCCGCTAGACTCTGGAAACACCATATATTTT. It specifies CASSQVPLDSGNTIYF.

This clonotype occurred many times. The chain combines TRBV11-2 with TRBJ2-2; D is undetermined. CDR1 and CDR2 (germline): SGHAT, FQNNGV. The ends were cut back, 5 bases at V and 4 bases at J, with 8 bases in the middle. This CDR3 comprises 13 residues. The CDR3 coding sequence is TGTGCCAGCAGCATAGGTAGCACCGGGGAGCTGTTTTTT. Translating it yields CASSIGSTGELFF.

As to this clonotype: A much larger clone lies a single base off, so this may be a read error. CDR3 region: CASTPQGVRAEAFF. The CDR3 DNA is TGTGCCAGCACCCCGCAGGGGGTACGGGCTGAAGCTTTCTTT. The chain recombines TRBV3-1 with TRBJ1-1; 7 positions agree with TRBD1. CDR1 and CDR2 (germline): LGHDT, YNNKEL (reference sequence). The V gene end was trimmed by 7 bases and the J gene end by 6 bases; junction bases not matched to a gene: 11. The CDR3 is 14 residues long.

This clonotype was found many times. V gene TRBV30 combines with J gene TRBJ1-2; D remains unclear. V lost 5 bases, J lost 8 bases, and 15 bases lay in between. Germline V gene lookup returns CDR1 GTSNPN and CDR2 SVGIG (reference sequence). The CDR3 is made up of 12 amino acids. CDR3 bases: TGTGCCTGGTCCGGCCCCTTCGGAGGCTACACCTTC. This sequence encodes CAWSGPFGGYTF.

This clonotype was found a few times. The V and J genes are TRBV7-3 and TRBJ2-5, with D unresolved. CDR1 is SGHTA and CDR2 is FQGTGA in the germline V gene. V was cut by 5 bases and J by 5 bases, with 12 bases left in between. CDR3 size: 13 residues. CDR3 DNA sequence: TGTGCCAGCAGCCCTGGGGTTTGGGAGACCCAGTACTTC. The encoded protein is CASSPGVWETQYF. Looking up the rest from reference TRBV7-3 and TRBJ2-5 gives the full variable domain: GAGVSQTPSNKVTEKGKYVELRCDPISGHTALYWYRQSLGQGPEFLIYFQGTGAADDSGLPNDRFFAVRPEGSVSTLKIQRTERGDSAVYLCASSPGVWETQYFGPGTRLLVL.

In its sample, this clonotype was seen many times. The rearrangement uses TRBV5-6 and TRBJ1-1; 7 nucleotides match TRBD1. V gave up 6 bases and J gave up 3 bases; unmatched junction bases: 8. CDR1 and CDR2 from the germline V gene are SGHDT and YYEEEE. CDR3 length: 14 residues. CDR3 residues: CASIIAQGDTEAFF. CDR3 nucleotide sequence: TGTGCCAGCATCATTGCCCAGGGGGACACTGAAGCTTTCTTT.

Concerning this clonotype itself: One junction end does not reproduce the germline sequence, and a read error may be involved. The rearrangement links TRBV29-1 to TRBJ1-1; no clear D. This CDR3 contains 13 residues. CDR1 and CDR2 from the germline V gene are SQVTM and ANQGSEA. The DNA for the CDR3 is TGCAGCGCGCAGCTTGGTCATGACACTGAAGTTTTCTTT. Its translation: CSAQLGHDTEVFF.

This clonotype appeared many times. This rearrangement joins TRBV7-2 to TRBJ1-1; D is unresolved. The CDR3 loop spans 12 amino acids. Germline V gene sequence: CDR1 SGHTA, CDR2 FQGNSA. V was pared by 3 bases and J by 1 base, with 3 bases between. CDR3 loop: CASSFQNTEAFF. The CDR3 DNA follows: TGTGCCAGCAGCTTCCAGAACACTGAAGCTTTCTTT.

J is TRBJ2-1 and V is TRBV7-2; 7 positions match TRBD1. Germline CDR1 SGHTA, CDR2 FQGNSA. The CDR3 consists of 17 residues. J lost 12 bases, V lost 2 bases, and 19 bases had no gene match. The CDR3: CASSLFRPIRGSEGQFF. The CDR3 DNA sequence: TGTGCCAGCAGCTTATTCCGACCCATCAGGGGGAGCGAGGGGCAGTTCTTC. Filled out from reference TRBV7-2 and TRBJ2-1, the complete variable domain reads GAGVSQSPSNKVTEKGKDVELRCDPISGHTALYWYRQSLGQGLEFLIYFQGNSAPDKSGLPSDRFSAERTGGSVSTLTIQRTQQEDSAVYLCASSLFRPIRGSEGQFFGPGTRLTVL.

This clonotype was seen repeatedly, ten times or more. This chain connects TRBV28 to TRBJ2-7, with 8 bases that match TRBD1. This CDR3 comprises 18 residues. Germline V gives CDR1 MDHEN, CDR2 SYDVKM. The V segment lost 4 bases and the J segment 3 bases; nucleotides outside the gene matches: 17. CDR3 amino acids: CASSSPIFAGGRGYEQYF. The CDR3 DNA reads as TGTGCCAGCAGTTCCCCCATATTCGCAGGGGGCAGGGGCTACGAGCAGTACTTC.

In its sample, this clonotype was seen a few times. The rearrangement joins TRBV2 to TRBJ1-5; D ambiguous. Germline assignment: CDR1 SNHLY and CDR2 FYNNEI. The CDR3 sequence is 14 residues long. Trimming stripped 2 bases from V and 3 bases from J, with 8 bases between. For the CDR3, the DNA is TGTGCCAGCAGTGAAACGGGGAACAATCAGCCCCAGCATTTT. This gives the protein CASSETGNNQPQHF. The full variable domain, rest sourced from reference TRBV2 and TRBJ1-5, is EPEVTQTPSHQVTQMGQEVILRCVPISNHLYFYWYRQILGQKVEFLVSFYNNEISEKSEIFDDQFSVERPDGSNFTLKIRSTKLEDSAMYFCASSETGNNQPQHFGDGTRLSIL.

This clonotype was counted ten times or more. The gene calls are TRBV14 and TRBJ1-1, with unresolved D. CDR3 size: 13 residues. Germline V gene sequence: CDR1 SGHDN, CDR2 FVKESK. The germline V and J ends were trimmed by 4 bases and 4 bases, with 10 bases remaining between them. In nucleotides, the CDR3 is TGTGCCAGCAGCCGGGAGGTAACCACTGAAGCTTTCTTT. It is translated as CASSREVTTEAFF. The full variable domain, rest sourced from reference TRBV14 and TRBJ1-1, is EAGVTQFPSHSVIEKGQTVTLRCDPISGHDNLYWYRRVMGKEIKFLLHFVKESKQDESGMPNNRFLAERTGGTYSTLKVQPAELEDSGVYFCASSREVTTEAFFGQGTRLTVV.

The chain recombines TRBV24-1 with TRBJ2-7; D might be TRBD1 (6 bases). Per germline, CDR1 KGHDR and CDR2 SFDVKD. The ends were cut back, 3 bases at V and 4 bases at J, with 15 bases in the middle. CDR3 length: 15 amino acids. The CDR3 is CATSDAGTPLYEQYF. In DNA form, the CDR3 reads TGTGCCACCAGTGATGCCGGGACACCCCTTTACGAGCAGTACTTC.

This clonotype was seen many times. CDR3 nucleotide sequence: TGTGCCAGCAGCCGGACTAGCGGGAGTGATCGGGATGAGCAGTTCTTC. This sequence encodes CASSRTSGSDRDEQFF. The V and J genes are TRBV7-9 and TRBJ2-1; 13 bases line up with TRBD2. The CDR3 is 16 residues long. The germline V gene has CDR1 SEHNR and CDR2 FQNEAQ (reference sequence). Unmatched junction bases numbered 9, after V lost 5 bases and J lost 8 bases.

This clonotype was observed at least ten times. The chain joins TRBV20-1 to TRBJ2-7, with 8 positions matching TRBD1. In germline, CDR1 is DFQATT, CDR2 SNEGSKA (reference sequence). Germline trimming cut 1 base from V and 6 bases from J; bases unmatched to any gene: 5. There are 13 residues in the CDR3. The CDR3 DNA reads TGCAGTGCTAGAGGACAGGGGACCCGCGAGCAGTACTTC. Translating it yields CSARGQGTREQYF.

This clonotype was seen repeatedly, ten times or more. The chain recombines TRBV6-2 or TRBV6-3 with TRBJ1-6, with D unclear. The CDR3 is 13 amino acids. Trimming left V 0 bases short and J 7 bases short, with 4 bases between. Germline loops: CDR1 MNHEY, CDR2 SVGEGT. The CDR3 DNA is TGTGCCAGCAGTTACTCTGGGAATTCACCCCTCCACTTT. Translating gives CASSYSGNSPLHF.

This clonotype was recorded many times. CDR3 sequence (DNA): TGTGCCAGCAGTTCAACCGGGACAGGGATCAATCAGCCCCAGCATTTT. This encodes CASSSTGTGINQPQHF. This chain joins TRBV6-6 and TRBJ1-5; 9 nucleotides line up with TRBD1. V shed 4 bases and J 3 bases; nucleotides not matched to a gene: 7. The CDR3 sequence is 16 residues long. Germline assignment: CDR1 MNHNY and CDR2 SVGAGI (reference sequence).